Below, one T cell receptor beta chain is given with its context. Antigen specificity is unknown. This entry comes from a study of PD-1 blockade in classical Hodgkin lymphoma. Study observations and caveats: Nothing has yet pinned down what causes the repertoire differences, possibly disease activity or prior therapy. Compared with baseline, CD4+ but not CD8+ TCR diversity had risen significantly by C4D1. At baseline, newly diagnosed patients reportedly showed less TCR diversity than healthy donors.

Some clones are missing from TCRdb's copy, which holds only in-frame ones; the method was immunoSEQ multiplex PCR. The sample comprises under 4,500 clones, around 87% of which are singletons, and about 28% rests with the top ten. In germline, CDR1 is SGHVS, CDR2 FQNEAQ. The CDR3 spans 14 residues. V lost 5 bases to trimming and J lost 9 bases, with 17 bases between them. Relapses following autologous stem cell transplantation were seen in all patients, with brentuximab vedotin exposure varying. The study purified CD4+ T cells from thawed PBMCs using magnetic negative selection. The chain uses TRBV7-8 and TRBJ2-1; possible D gene TRBD2, 5 bases. Sample: CD4+ T cells from blood, taken at baseline. This clonotype originated in a human donor with classical Hodgkin lymphoma. The chain's CDR3 is CASSPWTQKFEQFF. CDR3 nucleotide sequence: TGTGCCAGCAGCCCATGGACTCAAAAATTTGAGCAGTTCTTC.